This TCR beta chain was obtained from a study of radiotherapy plus CTLA-4 blockade in lung cancer. V lost 3 bases and J 1 base, leaving 11 bases between the germline ends. Germline loops: CDR1 SGHDT, CDR2 YYEEEE. The CDR3 loop spans 14 amino acids. Some clones are missing from TCRdb's copy, which holds only in-frame ones; the method was immunoSEQ multiplex PCR. The table records roughly 35,000 clones, about 69% of them present only once. This material consisted of peripheral blood, taken from a patient treated with radiotherapy plus ipilimumab. This sequence was found in a human donor with non-small cell lung cancer that progressed on radiotherapy plus ipilimumab. The J gene is TRBJ2-7, the V gene TRBV5-6; no clear D. The CDR3 reads CASSSGPMSYEQYF. For the CDR3, the DNA is TGTGCCAGCAGCTCCGGGCCGATGTCCTACGAGCAGTACTTC.